This T cell receptor (beta chain) was captured by sequencing in a study of T cell clusters in autoimmune cytopenias. The study's findings and limits: No experiment has yet validated the function of the T cell clusters defined in silico. A dominant lymphoma-associated repertoire apparently masked the cluster-lack signature in secondary cytopenia versus chronic lymphocytic leukemia. Physiological T cell clusters of healthy donors were apparently absent in primary autoimmune cytopenia patients.

CDR3 size: 16 residues. Germline loops: CDR1 KGHSH, CDR2 LQKENI. TRB rearrangements were amplified by touch-down multiplex PCR with mixed TRB-A/B primers. After re-calling the multiplex PCR reads, TCRdb lists one entry per CDR3 protein, DNA absent. The sample table sets out about 1,600 distinct CDR3 sequences. This clonotype is called large based on its frequency. The target antigen is unknown. TRB amplification used around 0.25 ug of peripheral blood genomic DNA. The V gene is TRBV18, the J gene TRBJ2-2; TCRdb calls TRBD2, which cannot be checked without DNA. The origin of this receptor is a human donor with an autoimmune cytopenia, with autoimmune hepatitis or in good health (not recorded which). The specimen was peripheral blood. CDR3: CASSPRPADHTGELFF. Using reference TRBV18 and TRBJ2-2 for the parts outside the CDR3, the full variable domain is NAGVMQNPRHLVRRRGQEARLRCSPMKGHSHVYWYRQLPEEGLKFMVYLQKENIIDESGMPKERFSAEFPKEGPSILRIQQVVRGDSAAYFCASSPRPADHTGELFFGEGSRLTVL.